This entry concerns a single T cell receptor beta chain. Its matching antigen is unknown. The TCR beta CDR3 regions underwent amplification using RNA transcripts as the source. HTBI primers were the set used in a first-round RT-PCR of the TCR CDR3. MiXCR was run by TCRdb on the multiplex PCR reads, yielding one entry per CDR3 protein. The sample lists fewer than 350,000 distinct CDR3 sequences, roughly 15% occurring once. The CDR3 extends over 17 amino acids. The germline gives CDR1 DFQATT, CDR2 SNEGSKA (reference sequence). The J segment lost 0 bases and the V segment lost 5 bases, leaving 11 bases of the junction unmatched. This entry belongs to a study of T cells in Graves' hyperthyroidism and ophthalmopathy. Findings and caveats of the study: Blood samples included most of the expanded thyroid clonotypes exceeding 0.001. From stable hyperthyroidism, ophthalmopathy was separated by a 13 V-J model.

The PBMCs had their origin in roughly 9.4 ml of fresh peripheral blood. Sequenced input: blood. The rearrangement links TRBV20-1 to TRBJ2-7; TRBD2 agrees at 12 bases. This sequence was found in a woman aged 45-60 years with Graves' hyperthyroidism that later progressed to Graves' ophthalmopathy. The CDR3 DNA is TGCAGTGCTTTTCGACTAGCGGGAGAAAGAGGCTCCTACGAGCAGTACTTC. It specifies CSAFRLAGERGSYEQYF.